Listed below are T cell receptor beta chains from one sample, sequenced in a study of EBV T-cell therapy then PD-1 blockade in nasopharyngeal carcinoma. The antigens these receptors bind are not known. The protocol was immunoSEQ multiplex PCR, while the TCRdb copy is restricted to in-frame clones and leaves out a portion. The sample carries fewer than 25,000 clones, over 75% recorded once. The sequenced sample was CD8+ T cells from blood, obtained around day 65 from a patient whose treatment included autologous EBV-specific T cells and nivolumab. All receptors come from a man aged 40-49 years with nasopharyngeal carcinoma. Each CDR3 is given with its conserved first and last residue. Fields, in order: V gene, CDR3 protein.

V: TRBV7-9
CDR3: CAPTRGDGNTIYF

V: TRBV20-1
CDR3: CSARGGAEAFF

V: TRBV9
CDR3: CASSPGTGAYEQYF

V: TRBV9
CDR3: CASSEAGEIYEQYF

V: TRBV7-9
CDR3: CASSSTGLDAFF

V: TRBV21-1
CDR3: CASTTSATGRRFNEKLFF

V: TRBV7-6
CDR3: CASSLRSGGGEQYF

V: TRBV5-5
CDR3: CASSDTDRLYEQYF

V: TRBV15
CDR3: CATSREWGPGANVLTF

V: TRBV7-8
CDR3: CASSTALGYEQYF

V: TRBV19
CDR3: CASSSGTGNTEAFF